The T cell receptor (beta chain) described here comes from a study of cytotoxic CD8 clonotypes in ibrutinib-treated CLL. Study overall: There were about 11 relapsed/refractory patients and around 15 treatment-naive patients, and 17 to 18 were IGHV unmutated. Responses: roughly 24 partial, 2 complete; after median around 70 months, 14 stayed remitted, some twelve progressed. Study observations and caveats: Having risen at ibrutinib response, clonality had fallen back toward baseline by progression. Under treatment, the uncommon public clonotypes either contracted or remained stable.

This table comes from immunoSEQ multiplex PCR, and its TCRdb copy is limited to in-frame clones, with some not included. The sample has approximately 190,000 clones, more than 75% seen once. Note on this clone: Antigen: not known.

The CDR3 is 14 residues long. With 6 bases clipped from V and 8 bases from J, the junction kept 9 bases outside the gene matches. The germline V gene has CDR1 KGHSH and CDR2 LQKENI. Sequencing was performed on PBMCs, taken after 12 months of ibrutinib treatment. This chain uses TRBV18 with TRBJ1-4; 7 bases are a match to TRBD1. The receptor was isolated from a human donor with chronic lymphocytic leukemia. The CDR3 DNA reads as TGTGCCAGCTCCGGAGGGGGCGTAGGGGAAAAACTGTTTTTT. Its translation is CASSGGGVGEKLFF.